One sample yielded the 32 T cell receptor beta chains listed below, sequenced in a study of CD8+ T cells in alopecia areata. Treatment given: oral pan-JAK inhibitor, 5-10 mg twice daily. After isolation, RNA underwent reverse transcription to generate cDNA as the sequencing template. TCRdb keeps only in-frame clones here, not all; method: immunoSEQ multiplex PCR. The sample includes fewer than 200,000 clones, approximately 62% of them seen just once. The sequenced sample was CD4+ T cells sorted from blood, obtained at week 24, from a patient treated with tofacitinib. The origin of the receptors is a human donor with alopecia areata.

The CDR3 DNA follows: TGCGCCAGCAGTCATCCGGCGGAGGCGGGGTACAATGAGCAGTTCTTC. Protein: CASSHPAEAGYNEQFF. The V call is TRBV23-1, the J call TRBJ2-1, with D possibly being TRBD2 (6 bases). TRBV23-1 is an open reading frame, and its role is uncertain. This CDR3 region has 16 residues. Trimming took 3 bases from V and 4 from J, leaving 16 bases between them.

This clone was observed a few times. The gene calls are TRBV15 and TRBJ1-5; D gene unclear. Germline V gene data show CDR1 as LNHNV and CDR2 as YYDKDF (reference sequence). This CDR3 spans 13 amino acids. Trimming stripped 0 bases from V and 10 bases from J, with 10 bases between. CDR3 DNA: TGTGCCACCAGCAGAGATCGGGTCCCTCCCCAGCATTTT. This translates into CATSRDRVPPQHF.

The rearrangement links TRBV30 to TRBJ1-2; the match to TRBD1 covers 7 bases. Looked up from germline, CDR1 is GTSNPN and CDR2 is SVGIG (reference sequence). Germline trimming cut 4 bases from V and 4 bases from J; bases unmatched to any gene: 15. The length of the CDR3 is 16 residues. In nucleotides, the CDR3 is TGTGCCTGGAAGGGGGCGCAGGTGGTGGGAGCCTATGGCTACACCTTC. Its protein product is CAWKGAQVVGAYGYTF.

The CDR3 DNA sequence: TGTGCCAGCAGTTTATGGGGACAGGGAACAGATACGCAGTATTTT. Translating gives CASSLWGQGTDTQYF. This chain connects TRBV27 to TRBJ2-3, with 9 nucleotides matching TRBD1. The trim removed 1 base at V and 3 bases at J, leaving 2 bases unmatched. CDR1 MNHEY and CDR2 SMNVEV come from the germline V gene (reference sequence). There are 15 residues in the CDR3.

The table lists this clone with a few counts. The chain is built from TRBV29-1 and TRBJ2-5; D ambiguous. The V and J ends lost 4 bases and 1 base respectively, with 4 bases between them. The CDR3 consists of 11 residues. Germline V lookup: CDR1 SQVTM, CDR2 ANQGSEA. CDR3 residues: CSVGAQETQYF. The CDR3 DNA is TGCAGCGTTGGAGCCCAAGAGACCCAGTACTTC.

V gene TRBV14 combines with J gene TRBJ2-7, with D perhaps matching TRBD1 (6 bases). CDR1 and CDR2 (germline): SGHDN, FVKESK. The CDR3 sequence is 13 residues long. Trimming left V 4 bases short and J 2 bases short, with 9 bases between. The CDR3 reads CASSLGHTYEQYF. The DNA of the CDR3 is TGTGCCAGCAGCCTGGGACACACCTACGAGCAGTACTTC.

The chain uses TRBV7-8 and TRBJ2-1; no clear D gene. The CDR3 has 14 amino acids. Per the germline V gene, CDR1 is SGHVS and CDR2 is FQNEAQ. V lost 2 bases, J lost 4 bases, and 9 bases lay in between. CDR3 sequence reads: CASSLSGPYNEQFF. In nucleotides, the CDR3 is TGTGCCAGCAGCTTATCTGGCCCGTACAATGAGCAGTTCTTC.

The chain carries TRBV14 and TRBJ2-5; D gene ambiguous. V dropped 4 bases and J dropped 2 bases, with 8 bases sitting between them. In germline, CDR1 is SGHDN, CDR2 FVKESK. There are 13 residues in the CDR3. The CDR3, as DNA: TGTGCCAGCAGCCCGCGGATTCAAGAGACCCAGTACTTC. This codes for CASSPRIQETQYF.

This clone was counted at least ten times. CDR3 bases: TGTGCCACCGGACTAGCGGGGGGCTCAAAGACCCAGTACTTC. Protein sequence: CATGLAGGSKTQYF. The genes are TRBV10-3 and TRBJ2-5; TRBD2 matches at 14 bases. Germline lookup yields CDR1 ENHRY and CDR2 SYGVKD. Trimming took 10 bases from V and 6 from J; bases not matched to a gene: 7. There are 14 residues in the CDR3.

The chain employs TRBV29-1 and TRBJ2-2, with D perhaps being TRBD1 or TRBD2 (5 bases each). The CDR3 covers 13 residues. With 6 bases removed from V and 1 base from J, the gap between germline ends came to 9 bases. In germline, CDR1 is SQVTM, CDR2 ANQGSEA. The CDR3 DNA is TGCAGCGTCCTGAGGGGGAACACCGGGGAGCTGTTTTTT. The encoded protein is CSVLRGNTGELFF.

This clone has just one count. The CDR3: CASSILRANTEAFF. For the CDR3, the DNA is TGTGCCAGCAGCATCCTCCGGGCAAACACTGAAGCTTTCTTT. The rearrangement joins TRBV7-9 to TRBJ1-1; D is unclear. The V end lost 5 bases, the J end lost 2 bases, and 12 bases lay between the germline ends. Germline CDR1 reads SEHNR; CDR2 reads FQNEAQ (reference sequence). The CDR3 is 14 residues long.

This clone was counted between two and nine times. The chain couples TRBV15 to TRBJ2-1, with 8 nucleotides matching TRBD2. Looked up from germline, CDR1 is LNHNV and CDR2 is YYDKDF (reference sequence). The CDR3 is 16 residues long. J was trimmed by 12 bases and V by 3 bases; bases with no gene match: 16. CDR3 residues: CATSSSGGGLGEGQFF. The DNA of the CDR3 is TGTGCCACCAGCAGTAGCGGCGGGGGGCTAGGGGAGGGGCAGTTCTTC.

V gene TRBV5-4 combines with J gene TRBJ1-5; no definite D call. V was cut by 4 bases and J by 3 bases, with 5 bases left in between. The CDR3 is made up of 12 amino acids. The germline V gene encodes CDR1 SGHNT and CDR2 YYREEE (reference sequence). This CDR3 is CASSLLNQPQHF. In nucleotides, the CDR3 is TGTGCCAGCAGCCTCCTCAATCAGCCCCAGCATTTT.

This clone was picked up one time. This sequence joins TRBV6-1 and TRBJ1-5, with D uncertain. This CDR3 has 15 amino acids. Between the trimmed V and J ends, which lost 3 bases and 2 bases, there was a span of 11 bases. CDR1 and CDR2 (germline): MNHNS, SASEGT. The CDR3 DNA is TGTGCCAGCAGTGATTTGGGGTCGGGCAATCAGCCCCAGCATTTT. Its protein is CASSDLGSGNQPQHF.

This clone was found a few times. The CDR3, as DNA: TGTGCCAGCAGCGTAGGACTAGCGGGGGGCCTTTCGGCGACCGGGGAGCTGTTTTTT. It translates to CASSVGLAGGLSATGELFF. The rearrangement links TRBV9 to TRBJ2-2, with 13 bases lining up with TRBD2. The CDR3 is made up of 19 amino acids. Germline V CDR1 and CDR2: SGDLS, YYNGEE. J was trimmed by 5 bases and V by 0 bases; bases with no gene match: 10.

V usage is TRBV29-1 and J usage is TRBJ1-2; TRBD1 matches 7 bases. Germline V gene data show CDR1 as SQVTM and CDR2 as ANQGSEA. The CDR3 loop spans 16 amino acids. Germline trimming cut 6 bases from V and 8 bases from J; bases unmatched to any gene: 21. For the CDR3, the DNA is TGCAGCGTGGGGGATCCGACTGACAGGGTAGGAAGAGGCTACACCTTC. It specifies CSVGDPTDRVGRGYTF.

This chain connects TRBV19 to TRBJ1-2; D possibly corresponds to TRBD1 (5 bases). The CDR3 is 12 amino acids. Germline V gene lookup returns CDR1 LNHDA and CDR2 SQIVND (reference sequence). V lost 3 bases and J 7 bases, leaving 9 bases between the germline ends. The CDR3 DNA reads TGTGCCAGTAGTATCCCAGGGAGTGGCTACACCTTC. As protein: CASSIPGSGYTF.

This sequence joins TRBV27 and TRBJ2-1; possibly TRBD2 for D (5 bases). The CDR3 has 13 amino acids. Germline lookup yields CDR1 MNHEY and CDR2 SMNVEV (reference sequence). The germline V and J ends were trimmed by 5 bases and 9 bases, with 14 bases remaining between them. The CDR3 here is CASSPPGMVEQFF. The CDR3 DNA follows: TGTGCCAGCAGTCCCCCCGGGATGGTTGAGCAGTTCTTC.

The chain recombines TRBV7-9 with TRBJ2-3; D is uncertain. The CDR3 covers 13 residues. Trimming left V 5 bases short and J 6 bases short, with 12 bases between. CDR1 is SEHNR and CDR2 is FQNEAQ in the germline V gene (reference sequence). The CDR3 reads CASSIHQGDTQYF. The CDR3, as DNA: TGTGCCAGCAGCATCCACCAAGGGGATACGCAGTATTTT.

Here the CDR3 reads CASSPGHYNSPLHF. CDR3 bases: TGTGCCAGCTCACCCGGCCACTATAATTCACCCCTCCACTTT. The rearrangement uses TRBV18 and TRBJ1-6, with D unresolved. V gave up 3 bases and J gave up 3 bases, with 6 bases separating them. CDR1 is KGHSH and CDR2 is LQKENI in the germline V gene. The CDR3 length is 14 residues. Full variable domain (rest looked up from reference TRBV18 and TRBJ1-6): NAGVMQNPRHLVRRRGQEARLRCSPMKGHSHVYWYRQLPEEGLKFMVYLQKENIIDESGMPKERFSAEFPKEGPSILRIQQVVRGDSAAYFCASSPGHYNSPLHFGNGTRLTVT.

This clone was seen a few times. In DNA, the CDR3 is TGTGCCAGCAGCTTCACCAATGAGCAGTTCTTC. It yields the protein CASSFTNEQFF. The gene calls are TRBV13 and TRBJ2-1; D is uncertain. There are 11 residues in the CDR3. V lost 3 bases to trimming and J lost 6 bases, with 3 bases between them. Germline CDR1 PRHDT, CDR2 FYEKMQ (reference sequence).

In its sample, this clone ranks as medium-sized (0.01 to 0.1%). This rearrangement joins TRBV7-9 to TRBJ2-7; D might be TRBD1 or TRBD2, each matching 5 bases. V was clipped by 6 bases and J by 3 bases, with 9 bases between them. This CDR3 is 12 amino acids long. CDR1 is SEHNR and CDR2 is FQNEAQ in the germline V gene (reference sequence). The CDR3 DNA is TGTGCCAGCAGTTGGGACGGCTACGAGCAGTACTTC. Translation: CASSWDGYEQYF.

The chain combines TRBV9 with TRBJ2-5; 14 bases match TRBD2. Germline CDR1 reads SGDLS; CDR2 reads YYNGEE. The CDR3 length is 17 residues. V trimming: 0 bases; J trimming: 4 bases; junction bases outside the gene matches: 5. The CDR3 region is CASSVGLAGGPGETQYF. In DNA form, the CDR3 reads TGTGCCAGCAGCGTAGGACTAGCGGGGGGGCCGGGAGAGACCCAGTACTTC.

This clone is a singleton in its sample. The chain's CDR3 is CASSLEKGNSPLHF. CDR3 nucleotides: TGTGCCAGCAGCTTGGAGAAGGGAAATTCACCCCTCCACTTT. The rearrangement uses TRBV7-8 and TRBJ1-6; the D is unclear. CDR3 length equals 14 residues. The V end lost 3 bases, the J end lost 7 bases, and 10 bases lay between the germline ends. Per the germline V gene, CDR1 is SGHVS and CDR2 is FQNEAQ. The whole variable domain, filled in from reference TRBV7-8 and TRBJ1-6, reads GAGVSQSPRYKVAKRGQDVALRCDPISGHVSLFWYQQALGQGPEFLTYFQNEAQLDKSGLPSDRFFAERPEGSVSTLKIQRTQQEDSAVYLCASSLEKGNSPLHFGNGTRLTVT.

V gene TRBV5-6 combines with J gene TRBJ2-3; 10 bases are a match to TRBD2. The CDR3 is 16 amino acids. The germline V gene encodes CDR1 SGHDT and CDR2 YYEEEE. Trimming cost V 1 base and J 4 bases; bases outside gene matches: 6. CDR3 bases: TGTGCCAGCAGCTTGTACGCTAGCGGGGGCGCAGATACGCAGTATTTT. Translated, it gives CASSLYASGGADTQYF. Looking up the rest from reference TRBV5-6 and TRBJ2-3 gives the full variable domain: DAGVTQSPTHLIKTRGQQVTLRCSPKSGHDTVSWYQQALGQGPQFIFQYYEEEERQRGNFPDRFSGHQFPNYSSELNVNALLLGDSALYLCASSLYASGGADTQYFGPGTRLTVL.

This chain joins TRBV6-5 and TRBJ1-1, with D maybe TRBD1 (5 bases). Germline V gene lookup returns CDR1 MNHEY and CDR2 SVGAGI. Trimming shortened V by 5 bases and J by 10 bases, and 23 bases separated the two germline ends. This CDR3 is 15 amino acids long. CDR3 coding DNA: TGTGCCAGCAGTACGACAGTGGGTTGGGCCAAAGGAGCTTTCTTT. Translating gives CASSTTVGWAKGAFF.

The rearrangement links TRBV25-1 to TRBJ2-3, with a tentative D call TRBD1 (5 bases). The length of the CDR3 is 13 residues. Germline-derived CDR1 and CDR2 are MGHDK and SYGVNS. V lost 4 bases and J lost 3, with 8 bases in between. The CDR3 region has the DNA TGTGCCAGCAGTGTCTCAGGGACAGATACGCAGTATTTT. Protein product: CASSVSGTDTQYF.

CDR3 residues: CAWLGTDRFGANVLTF. As DNA, the CDR3 is TGTGCCTGGCTCGGGACAGACAGGTTTGGGGCCAACGTCCTGACTTTC. V and J are TRBV30 and TRBJ2-6; TRBD1 matches at 7 bases. This CDR3 contains 16 residues. V trimming: 5 bases; J trimming: 3 bases; junction bases outside the gene matches: 10. CDR1 and CDR2 (germline): GTSNPN, SVGIG (reference sequence).

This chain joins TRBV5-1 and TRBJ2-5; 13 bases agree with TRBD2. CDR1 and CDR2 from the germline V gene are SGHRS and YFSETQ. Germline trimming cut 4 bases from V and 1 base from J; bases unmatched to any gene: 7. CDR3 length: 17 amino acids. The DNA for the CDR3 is TGCGCCAGCAGCCCTACGTGGACTAGCGGGGGCCAAGAGACCCAGTACTTC. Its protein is CASSPTWTSGGQETQYF.

The CDR3 loop reads CATSPSGVDEQYF. The CDR3 DNA follows: TGTGCCACCTCTCCGTCGGGTGTGGACGAGCAGTACTTC. The chain combines TRBV10-3 with TRBJ2-7; D gene unclear. Between the trimmed V and J ends, which lost 10 bases and 5 bases, there was a span of 18 bases. CDR3 size: 13 residues. CDR1 and CDR2 (germline): ENHRY, SYGVKD.

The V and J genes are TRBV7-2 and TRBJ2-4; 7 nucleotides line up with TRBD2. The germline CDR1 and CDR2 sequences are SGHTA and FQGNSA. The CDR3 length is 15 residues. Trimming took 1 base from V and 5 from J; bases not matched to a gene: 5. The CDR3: CASSLVGLAENIQYF. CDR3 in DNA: TGTGCCAGCAGCTTAGTCGGCCTAGCGGAAAACATTCAGTACTTC.

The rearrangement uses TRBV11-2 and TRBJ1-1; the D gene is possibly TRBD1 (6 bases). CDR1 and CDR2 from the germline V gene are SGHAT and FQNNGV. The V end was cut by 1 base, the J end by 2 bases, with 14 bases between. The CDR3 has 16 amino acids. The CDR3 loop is CASSLGPDRPNTEAFF. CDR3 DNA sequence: TGTGCCAGCAGCTTAGGCCCGGACAGACCCAACACTGAAGCTTTCTTT.